This TCR beta chain emerged from a study of T cell clonotyping in hematopoietic cell transplantation. About the research overall: Recipient samples before transplant were obtained post-cytoreduction.

Study-level results: Graft donor and pretransplant recipient Inverse Simpson Index values predicted broader posttransplant TCR diversity.

Method: immunoSEQ multiplex PCR; TCRdb's copy keeps in-frame clones and lacks some. The data contain 20,000 to 30,000 clones, roughly 88% of them seen just once; the ten biggest clones take up approximately 22%. V lost 3 bases to trimming and J lost 0 bases, with 12 bases between them. This CDR3 comprises 15 residues. Germline V lookup: CDR1 MNHEY, CDR2 SMNVEV (reference sequence). As to time point: recipient sample about 28 days before transplant, after cytoreduction. As to this clone: Its cognate antigen is unknown.

The chain employs TRBV27 and TRBJ2-7; D call uncertain. This TCR derives from a woman in her fifties or sixties with acute myeloid leukemia. Some clones in this sample may be carry-over from other donors' samples. The material sequenced was peripheral blood mononuclear cells, taken before stem cell transplant. The CDR3 DNA reads as TGTGCCAGCAGTTTTTCCGGTGGAGCCTCCTACGAGCAGTACTTC. It codes for CASSFSGGASYEQYF.